The TCR beta chain described here comes from a study of somatic mutations in cytotoxic T cells in rheumatoid arthritis. About the study: Flow sorting at nearly 100% purity was applied to some V beta antibody-stained T-cell populations, which included V beta1+ cells sequenced for TCRB.

TCRdb keeps only in-frame clones here, not all; method: immunoSEQ multiplex PCR. The table lists 20,000 to 25,000 clones, about 82% of them singletons, with roughly 3.8% in the top ten. This CDR3 has 17 residues. V was pared by 5 bases and J by 4 bases, with 13 bases of the junction left unmatched. From germline, CDR1 is SGHVS and CDR2 FQNEAQ. Flow cytometry served to check the purity of CD4+ and CD8+ cells, which were isolated by positive magnetic bead selection. The sequencing input was CD8+ T cells sorted from blood. The chain has TRBV7-8 and TRBJ2-7, with 11 bases that match TRBD2. The origin of this receptor is an adult with rheumatoid arthritis. In DNA form, the CDR3 reads TGTGCCAGCAGCCCACTTAGCGGGGGGGCCCACTTATACGAGCAGTACTTC. It is translated as CASSPLSGGAHLYEQYF.